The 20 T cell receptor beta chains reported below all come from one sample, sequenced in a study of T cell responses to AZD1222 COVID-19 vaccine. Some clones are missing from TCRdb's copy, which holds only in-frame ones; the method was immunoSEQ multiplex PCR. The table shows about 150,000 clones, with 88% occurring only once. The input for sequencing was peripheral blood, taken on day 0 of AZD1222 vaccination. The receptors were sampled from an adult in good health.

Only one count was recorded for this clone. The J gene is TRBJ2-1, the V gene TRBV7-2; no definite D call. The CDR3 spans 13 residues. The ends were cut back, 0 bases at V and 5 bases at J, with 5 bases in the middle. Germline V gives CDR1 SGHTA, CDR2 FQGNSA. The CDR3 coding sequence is TGTGCCAGCAGCTTAGCGAGGCACAATGAGCAGTTCTTC. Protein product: CASSLARHNEQFF.

The CDR3 region has the DNA TGCGCCAGCAGCCAAGATATCTACCGGGACAGTAGATACGAGCAGTACTTC. Encoded protein: CASSQDIYRDSRYEQYF. The chain employs TRBV4-3 and TRBJ2-7; 7 nucleotides align to TRBD1. Germline CDR1 LGHNA, CDR2 YSLEER. The length of the CDR3 is 17 residues. The J segment lost 4 bases and the V segment lost 0 bases, leaving 12 bases of the junction unmatched.

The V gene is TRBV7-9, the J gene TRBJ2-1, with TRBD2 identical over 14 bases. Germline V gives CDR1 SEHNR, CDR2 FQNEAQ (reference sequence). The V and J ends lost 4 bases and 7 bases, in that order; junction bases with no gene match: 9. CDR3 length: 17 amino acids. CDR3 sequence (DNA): TGTGCCAGCAGCTCCCGGACTAGCGGGGGGCTAATTAATGAGCAGTTCTTC. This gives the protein CASSSRTSGGLINEQFF.

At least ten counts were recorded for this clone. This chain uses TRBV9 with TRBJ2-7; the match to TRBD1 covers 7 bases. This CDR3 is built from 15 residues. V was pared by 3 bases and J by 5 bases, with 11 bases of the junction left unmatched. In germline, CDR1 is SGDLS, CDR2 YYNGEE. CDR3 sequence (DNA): TGTGCCAGCAGCGCAGAGGACAGGCCGGGCCACGAGCAGTACTTC. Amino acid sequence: CASSAEDRPGHEQYF. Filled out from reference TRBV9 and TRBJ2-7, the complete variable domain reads DSGVTQTPKHLITATGQRVTLRCSPRSGDLSVYWYQQSLDQGLQFLIQYYNGEERAKGNILERFSAQQFPDLHSELNLSSLELGDSALYFCASSAEDRPGHEQYFGPGTRLTVT.

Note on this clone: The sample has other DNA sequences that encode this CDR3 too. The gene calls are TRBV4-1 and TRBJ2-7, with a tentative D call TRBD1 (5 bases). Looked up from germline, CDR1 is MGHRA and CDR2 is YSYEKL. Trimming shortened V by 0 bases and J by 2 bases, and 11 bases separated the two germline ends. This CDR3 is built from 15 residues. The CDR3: CASSQDWPGPYEQYF. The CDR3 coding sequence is TGCGCCAGCAGCCAAGATTGGCCAGGGCCCTACGAGCAGTACTTC.

The CDR3 loop is CAISEGDRGPYEQYF. The CDR3 bases are TGTGCCATCAGTGAGGGGGACAGGGGGCCCTACGAGCAGTACTTC. The chain combines TRBV10-3 with TRBJ2-7; 12 bases map to TRBD1. The V and J ends lost 2 bases and 2 bases, in that order; junction bases with no gene match: 1. Germline V gene lookup returns CDR1 ENHRY and CDR2 SYGVKD. The CDR3 covers 15 residues.

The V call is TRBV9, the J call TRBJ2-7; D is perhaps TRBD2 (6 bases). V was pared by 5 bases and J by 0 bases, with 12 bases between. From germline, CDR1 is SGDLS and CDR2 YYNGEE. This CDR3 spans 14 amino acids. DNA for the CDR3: TGTGCCAGCAGTACCACCGGGAGCTCCTACGAGCAGTACTTC. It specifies CASSTTGSSYEQYF.

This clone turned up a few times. The CDR3 is CASSQDPAGGLRDTQYF. The CDR3 DNA reads TGTGCCAGCAGCCAAGATCCAGCGGGGGGCCTGCGGGATACGCAGTATTTT. This chain joins TRBV3-1 (or the pseudogene TRBV3-2) and TRBJ2-3, with TRBD2 matching 9 bases. The CDR3 totals 17 residues. V trimming: 0 bases; J trimming: 6 bases; junction bases outside the gene matches: 10. Germline loops: CDR1 LGHDT, CDR2 YNNKEL (reference sequence).

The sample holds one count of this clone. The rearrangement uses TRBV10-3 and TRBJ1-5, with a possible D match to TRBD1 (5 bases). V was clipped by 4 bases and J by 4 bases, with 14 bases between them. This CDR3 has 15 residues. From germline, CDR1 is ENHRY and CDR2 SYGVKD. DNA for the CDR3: TGTGCCATCAGTGGCGGAGGGGATGGGAATCAGCCCCAGCATTTT. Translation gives CAISGGGDGNQPQHF.

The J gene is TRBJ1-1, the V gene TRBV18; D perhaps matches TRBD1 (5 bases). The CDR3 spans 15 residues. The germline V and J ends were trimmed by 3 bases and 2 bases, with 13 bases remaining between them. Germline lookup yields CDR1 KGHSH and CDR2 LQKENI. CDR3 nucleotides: TGTGCCAGCTCACCCGACACAGGAGGAAACACTGAAGCTTTCTTT. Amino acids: CASSPDTGGNTEAFF.

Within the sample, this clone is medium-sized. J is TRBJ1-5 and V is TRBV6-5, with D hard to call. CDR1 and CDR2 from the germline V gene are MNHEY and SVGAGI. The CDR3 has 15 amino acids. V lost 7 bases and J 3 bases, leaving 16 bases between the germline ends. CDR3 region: CASTPWTLDNQPQHF. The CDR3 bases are TGTGCCAGCACGCCTTGGACGTTGGACAATCAGCCCCAGCATTTT.

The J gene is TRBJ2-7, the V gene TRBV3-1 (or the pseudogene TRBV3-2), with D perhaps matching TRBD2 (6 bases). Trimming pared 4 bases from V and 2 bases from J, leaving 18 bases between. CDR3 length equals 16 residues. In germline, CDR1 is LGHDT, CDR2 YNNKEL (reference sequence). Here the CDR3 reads CASSRYGGTLPYEQYF. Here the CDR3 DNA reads TGTGCCAGCAGCCGGTACGGAGGGACCCTACCCTACGAGCAGTACTTC.

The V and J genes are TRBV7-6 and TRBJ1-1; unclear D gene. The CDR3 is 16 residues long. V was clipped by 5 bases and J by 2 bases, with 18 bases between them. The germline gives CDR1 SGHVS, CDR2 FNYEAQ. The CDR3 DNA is TGTGCCAGCAGCCTGGGCGGGCCGGGGAGTAACACTGAAGCTTTCTTT. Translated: CASSLGGPGSNTEAFF.

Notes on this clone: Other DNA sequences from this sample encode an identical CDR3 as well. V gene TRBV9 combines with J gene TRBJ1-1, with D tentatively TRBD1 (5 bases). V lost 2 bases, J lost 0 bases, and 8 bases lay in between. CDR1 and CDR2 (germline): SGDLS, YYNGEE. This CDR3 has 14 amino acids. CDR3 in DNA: TGTGCCAGCAGCGTTGACAGCATGAACACTGAAGCTTTCTTT. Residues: CASSVDSMNTEAFF.

CDR3 protein: CASSEGQAFNQPQHF. The CDR3, as DNA: TGTGCCAGCAGTGAGGGACAGGCCTTCAATCAGCCCCAGCATTTT. The chain employs TRBV6-1 and TRBJ1-5; 8 nucleotides match TRBD1. After removal of 3 bases from V and 3 bases from J, the junction contained 4 bases not matched to a gene. The CDR3 sequence is 15 residues long. Germline-derived CDR1 and CDR2 are MNHNS and SASEGT.

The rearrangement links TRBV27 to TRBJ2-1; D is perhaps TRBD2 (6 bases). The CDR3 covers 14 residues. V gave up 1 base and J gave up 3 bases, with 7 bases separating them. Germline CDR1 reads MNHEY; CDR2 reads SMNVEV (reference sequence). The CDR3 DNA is TGTGCCAGCAGTTTATACGGGAGCTACAATGAGCAGTTCTTC. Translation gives CASSLYGSYNEQFF.

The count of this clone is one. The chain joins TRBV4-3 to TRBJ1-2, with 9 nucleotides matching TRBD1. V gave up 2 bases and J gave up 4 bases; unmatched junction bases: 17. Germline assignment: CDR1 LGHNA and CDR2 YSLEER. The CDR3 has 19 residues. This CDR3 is CASSQYLPGQGASGYGYTF. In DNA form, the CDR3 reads TGCGCCAGCAGCCAATACCTACCGGGACAGGGCGCTTCAGGCTATGGCTACACCTTC.

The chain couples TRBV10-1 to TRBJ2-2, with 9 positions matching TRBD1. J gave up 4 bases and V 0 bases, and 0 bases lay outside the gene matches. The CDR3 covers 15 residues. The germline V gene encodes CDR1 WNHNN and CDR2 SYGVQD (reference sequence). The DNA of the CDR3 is TGCGCCAGCAGTGAGTCGACAGGGGGCACCGGGGAGCTGTTTTTT. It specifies CASSESTGGTGELFF.

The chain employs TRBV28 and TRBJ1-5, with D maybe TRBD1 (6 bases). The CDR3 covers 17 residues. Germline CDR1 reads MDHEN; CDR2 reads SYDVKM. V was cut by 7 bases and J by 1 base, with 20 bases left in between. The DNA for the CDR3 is TGTGCCAGCATCGAAACGAGGGGCAGGGGAAGCAATCAGCCCCAGCATTTT. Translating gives CASIETRGRGSNQPQHF.

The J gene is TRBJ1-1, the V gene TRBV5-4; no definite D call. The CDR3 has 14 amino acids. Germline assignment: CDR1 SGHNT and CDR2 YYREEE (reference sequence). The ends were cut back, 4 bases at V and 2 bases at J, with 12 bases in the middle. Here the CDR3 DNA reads TGTGCCAGCAGCCCCACGGTTGGTAACACTGAAGCTTTCTTT. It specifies CASSPTVGNTEAFF.